Shown below are 9 T cell receptor beta chains from a single sample sequenced in a study of T cells in Graves' hyperthyroidism and ophthalmopathy. Amplification of TCR beta CDR3 regions was performed using RNA transcripts as template. The HTBI primer set served for first-round RT-PCR of the TCR CDR3. TCRdb re-analysed the multiplex PCR reads in MiXCR, keeping a single row per CDR3 protein. The sample holds just under 750,000 distinct CDR3 sequences, 35% seen once. The sample was blood. These receptors came from a woman aged 40 to 50 with Graves' hyperthyroidism.

The genes are TRBV29-1 and TRBJ2-2, with 7 bases that match TRBD2. This CDR3 spans 17 amino acids. The V gene end was trimmed by 4 bases and the J gene end by 3 bases; junction bases not matched to a gene: 14. Germline lookup yields CDR1 SQVTM and CDR2 ANQGSEA. The CDR3 region has the DNA TGCAGCGTTGTGTCTGCTAGCGGACACGAATACACCGGGGAGCTGTTTTTT. Translation gives CSVVSASGHEYTGELFF.

There are many counts of this clonotype. This rearrangement joins TRBV7-8 to TRBJ1-1; the D gene is possibly TRBD1 (6 bases). V was clipped by 5 bases and J by 5 bases, with 21 bases between them. CDR3 length: 16 residues. Germline V CDR1 and CDR2: SGHVS, FQNEAQ. The CDR3 spells CASSGRFGGARTEAFF. CDR3 DNA: TGTGCCAGCAGCGGACGTTTCGGGGGGGCGAGGACTGAAGCTTTCTTT.

The chain couples TRBV9 to TRBJ1-1, with 7 bases lining up with TRBD1. The germline gives CDR1 SGDLS, CDR2 YYNGEE. V gave up 3 bases and J gave up 0 bases; unmatched junction bases: 5. The CDR3 runs 15 residues. CDR3 protein: CASSERGQLNTEAFF. The DNA of the CDR3 is TGTGCCAGCAGCGAGAGGGGACAGTTGAACACTGAAGCTTTCTTT.

Notes on this clonotype: This could be a read error, since a much larger clone is one nucleotide away. This chain links TRBV7-6 with TRBJ1-4, with 7 bases identical to TRBD1. CDR1 and CDR2 from the germline V gene are SGHVS and FNYEAQ. The CDR3 loop spans 14 amino acids. The CDR3 here is CASSKQGVNERLFF. DNA of the CDR3: TGTGCCAGCAGTAAGCAGGGGGTGAATGAAAGACTGTTTTTT.

This clonotype was seen only once. The rearrangement uses TRBV19 and TRBJ1-2; TRBD1 matches 10 bases. Trimming cost V 3 bases and J 0 bases; bases outside gene matches: 7. The CDR3 extends over 17 amino acids. In germline, CDR1 is LNHDA, CDR2 SQIVND (reference sequence). In nucleotides, the CDR3 is TGTGCCAGTAGTATGTTGGGACAGGGGACATCTAACTATGGCTACACCTTC. It encodes CASSMLGQGTSNYGYTF.

Of note for this clonotype: A much larger clone lies a single base off, so this may be a read error. The chain is built from TRBV9 and TRBJ2-2; a possible D gene is TRBD2 (5 bases). V was trimmed by 7 bases and J by 7 bases, leaving 14 bases between them. Germline CDR1 reads SGDLS; CDR2 reads YYNGEE. The CDR3 runs 13 residues. This chain's CDR3 is CASSGISIGELFF. The CDR3 DNA sequence: TGTGCCAGCTCGGGGATTAGCATCGGGGAGCTGTTTTTT.

This chain links TRBV7-6 with TRBJ2-1; D tentatively fits TRBD1 or TRBD2 (7 bases each). The CDR3 contains 15 residues. Trimming took off 5 bases at V and 7 bases at J, with 18 bases between the two ends. Germline V CDR1 and CDR2: SGHVS, FNYEAQ. In DNA, the CDR3 is TGTGCCAGCAGCCGTCTACAGGGGCGGGGGAATGAGCAGTTCTTC. The encoded protein is CASSRLQGRGNEQFF.

This clonotype was seen many times. This chain uses TRBV20-1 with TRBJ1-1; unclear D gene. Germline CDR1 and CDR2: DFQATT and SNEGSKA (reference sequence). There are 13 residues in the CDR3. V was trimmed by 3 bases and J by 3 bases, leaving 11 bases between them. The CDR3 DNA is TGCAGTGCTAGTCGTAGGGAATACACTGAAGCTTTCTTT. This sequence encodes CSASRREYTEAFF.

For this clonotype: Germline and junction disagree at one end, which may indicate a read error. The gene calls are TRBV10-3 and TRBJ2-7, with 14 bases matching TRBD2. Germline CDR1 ENHRY, CDR2 SYGVKD. This CDR3 contains 17 residues. DNA of the CDR3: TGTGCCACCAGTGACCATAGACTAGCGGGGGGGTCCATGGAGCAGTACTTC. It encodes CATSDHRLAGGSMEQYF.